Listed below are T cell receptor beta chains from one sample, sequenced in a study of T cells after somatic rescue of genetic block. TCRdb's table, derived via immunoSEQ multiplex PCR, lists solely in-frame clones and lacks some. This table has tens of thousands of clones, 90% appearing once. The sequencing input was peripheral blood mononuclear cells (PBMCs). The receptors originated from a young woman. Both conserved end residues are part of each CDR3. The D gene is left open where the match is weak. Size values are once, few and many counts, or a class for expanded clones, and some rows have none.

>-|TRBJ2-3|-|TRBV10-3
CAIKGAQSAGDTQYF
TGTGCCATCAAGGGCGCACAGAGTGCCGGAGATACGCAGTATTTT
>-|TRBJ1-2|-|TRBV6-4
CASSDSPILGMGAKDGYTF
TGTGCCAGCAGTGACTCGCCTATTCTCGGGATGGGTGCCAAGGATGGCTACACCTTC
>-|TRBJ2-7|-|TRBV7-7
CASSLGRDGPYEQYF
TGTGCTAGCAGCTTGGGGCGGGACGGGCCCTACGAGCAGTACTTC
>TRBD2|TRBJ2-3|-|TRBV28
CASSPRGPSGGWDTQYF
TGTGCCAGCAGTCCCCGGGGGCCCAGCGGGGGGTGGGATACGCAGTATTTT
>-|TRBJ1-2|-|TRBV5-1
CASSAIGTANNYGYTF
TGCGCCAGCAGCGCCATCGGGACGGCAAATAACTATGGCTACACCTTC
>-|TRBJ2-6|-|TRBV30
CAWSDRSGANVLTF
TGTGCCTGGAGTGACCGCTCTGGGGCCAACGTCCTGACTTTC
>TRBD1|TRBJ1-5|-|TRBV6-5
CASRTGVHQPQHF
TGTGCCAGCAGGACAGGGGTACATCAGCCCCAGCATTTT
>-|TRBJ1-2|-|TRBV6-1
CASSEVRSRGGGRDGYTF
TGTGCCAGCAGTGAAGTACGTTCGCGTGGAGGAGGTAGGGATGGCTACACCTTC
>-|TRBJ1-5|-|TRBV28
CASTRTGDNQPQHF
TGTGCCAGCACCAGAACAGGAGACAATCAGCCCCAGCATTTT
>-|TRBJ1-2|-|TRBV28
CASSDTFGYTF
TGTGCCAGCTCGGACACTTTTGGCTACACCTTC
>-|TRBJ2-1|-|TRBV6-6
CASTPRGAAYNEQFF
TGTGCCAGCACTCCCAGAGGGGCAGCCTACAATGAGCAGTTCTTC
>-|TRBJ2-7|-|TRBV7-9
CASTPFPGNNSYEQYF
TGTGCCAGCACTCCGTTTCCAGGGAACAACTCCTACGAGCAGTACTTC
>-|TRBJ2-7|once|TRBV4-3
CASSHRHLSYEQYF
TGCGCCAGCAGCCATCGACACCTTAGCTACGAGCAGTACTTC
>-|TRBJ2-1|-|TRBV5-6
CASSLAGLGRSEQFF
TGTGCCAGCAGCTTGGCGGGCCTCGGCCGGAGTGAGCAGTTCTTC
>-|TRBJ2-2|once|TRBV2
CAIPHPAGSAGELFF
TGTGCCATCCCCCATCCGGCGGGGTCCGCCGGGGAGCTGTTTTTT
>-|TRBJ1-6|once|TRBV2
CASGVDGGFDNSPLHF
TGTGCCAGCGGGGTAGACGGGGGGTTCGATAATTCACCCCTCCACTTT
>-|TRBJ1-6|-|TRBV9
CASSVGQNNSPLHF
TGTGCCAGCAGCGTAGGACAGAATAATTCACCCCTCCACTTT
>TRBD2|TRBJ2-1|-|TRBV29-1
CSLRGTGLAYNEQFF
TGCAGCCTCCGGGGGACGGGACTAGCGTACAATGAGCAGTTCTTC
>-|TRBJ2-5|-|TRBV14
CASSHRLGRYQETQYF
TGTGCCAGCAGCCACAGACTGGGCCGGTACCAAGAGACCCAGTACTTC
>-|TRBJ1-2|-|TRBV29-1
CSVGESGRGYGYTF
TGCAGCGTTGGGGAGAGCGGGCGAGGCTATGGCTACACCTTC
>-|TRBJ1-5|-|TRBV19
CASSMVGMGNQPQHF
TGTGCCAGTAGTATGGTGGGGATGGGCAATCAGCCCCAGCATTTT
>TRBD2|TRBJ2-7|-|TRBV4-3
CASSQDGASGSYYEQYF
TGCGCCAGCAGCCAAGATGGGGCTAGCGGGAGTTACTACGAGCAGTACTTC
>-|TRBJ1-2|few|TRBV27
CASSLRGADGYTF
TGTGCCAGCAGTTTGCGGGGGGCTGATGGCTACACCTTC
>TRBD1|TRBJ2-7|-|TRBV7-2
CASAIRAGTGLEQYF
TGTGCCAGCGCAATTAGAGCCGGGACAGGGCTCGAGCAGTACTTC